This paragraph reports one T cell receptor (beta chain). The data belong to a study of blood T cell repertoires in COVID-19. Background on the study: Sample material is recorded as cDNA or gDNA derived from T cells, B-cell-depleted T cells, or PBMCs.

Data came from immunoSEQ multiplex PCR; TCRdb stores just in-frame clones and leaves some out. The sample shows 100,000 to 150,000 clones, 65% to 85% of them seen only once. The V and J ends lost 8 bases and 6 bases respectively, with 17 bases between them. This CDR3 contains 14 residues. CDR1 LNHDA and CDR2 SQIVND come from the germline V gene (reference sequence). One Seattle source followed patients from active infection through their disease course. Sequenced material: peripheral blood. V is TRBV19 and J is TRBJ1-5; D unclear. The clonotype was recovered from a man younger than 40 with COVID-19, enrolled during active disease. The CDR3 loop reads CASRAETRGQPQHF. As DNA, the CDR3 is TGTGCCAGTCGAGCTGAAACACGAGGTCAGCCCCAGCATTTT.